The 4 T cell receptor beta chains below were found in one sample sequenced in a study of regulatory T cells in long-lasting Graves disease. As for time point: newly diagnosed GD, antithyroid drugs for less than 3 months. Construction of the TCR library relied on RNA isolated from PBMCs. Construction of the TCR beta libraries employed iRepertoire HTBI primers in conjunction with Arm-PCR of CDR3 regions. TCRdb re-called the multiplex PCR reads with MiXCR, one entry per CDR3 protein. Found here are 350,000 to 500,000 distinct CDR3 sequences, 16% of them singletons; the top ten hold under 30%. This sample was shared with a second study, whose subject was T cells in Graves' hyperthyroidism and ophthalmopathy.

The source was peripheral blood mononuclear cells (PBMCs), collected at new diagnosis, from a patient treated with antithyroid drugs. These receptors all come from a woman between 18 and 30 years old with Graves disease.

This clonotype appeared many times. The J gene is TRBJ1-4, the V gene TRBV18; D is possibly TRBD1 (5 bases). Trimming pared 4 bases from V and 0 bases from J, leaving 6 bases between. Germline V CDR1 and CDR2: KGHSH, LQKENI. The CDR3 loop spans 14 amino acids. Here the CDR3 reads CASSQTATNEKLFF. The CDR3 coding sequence is TGTGCCAGCTCACAGACAGCAACTAATGAAAAACTGTTTTTT. Complete variable domain (other parts from reference TRBV18 and TRBJ1-4): NAGVMQNPRHLVRRRGQEARLRCSPMKGHSHVYWYRQLPEEGLKFMVYLQKENIIDESGMPKERFSAEFPKEGPSILRIQQVVRGDSAAYFCASSQTATNEKLFFGSGTQLSVL.

This clonotype was seen ten or more times. V gene TRBV9 combines with J gene TRBJ2-3; 10 nucleotides line up with TRBD2. The CDR3 extends over 16 amino acids. Per the germline V gene, CDR1 is SGDLS and CDR2 is YYNGEE. V lost 0 bases to trimming and J lost 6 bases; unmatched junction nucleotides: 7. The CDR3 spells CASSVVGTSDSDTQYF. The CDR3 DNA is TGTGCCAGCAGCGTAGTTGGGACTAGCGATTCCGATACGCAGTATTTT. The whole variable domain, filled in from reference TRBV9 and TRBJ2-3, reads DSGVTQTPKHLITATGQRVTLRCSPRSGDLSVYWYQQSLDQGLQFLIQYYNGEERAKGNILERFSAQQFPDLHSELNLSSLELGDSALYFCASSVVGTSDSDTQYFGPGTRLTVL.

At least ten counts were recorded for this clonotype. The chain recombines TRBV6-1 with TRBJ1-1; D gene unclear. Germline V lookup: CDR1 MNHNS, CDR2 SASEGT. This CDR3 comprises 15 residues. With 0 bases removed from V and 0 bases from J, the gap between germline ends came to 8 bases. CDR3 sequence reads: CASSEAHAMNTEAFF. The CDR3 region has the DNA TGTGCCAGCAGTGAAGCCCACGCCATGAACACTGAAGCTTTCTTT.

The sample holds one count of this clonotype. The CDR3 does not end in the conserved phenylalanine or tryptophan, so this is likely a read error. The limits of the CDR3 on the DNA are not certain, so only TCRdb's listed CDR3 is given. This rearrangement joins TRBV20-1 to TRBJ2-4; TRBD2 reflects the table's D call only, with no check against the DNA. A total of 15 residues make up the CDR3, ends included. Looked up from germline, CDR1 is DFQATT and CDR2 is SNEGSKA (reference sequence). This CDR3 reads CSARGTSDYEQYFGP.